This T cell receptor beta chain came from a study of cytomegalovirus exposure and HLA in healthy donors. Study overall: Researchers previously reported finding about 110 million unique TCR beta sequences from approximately 190 million T cells.

PCR was performed using 60 Vbeta and 13 Jbeta primers. Data came from immunoSEQ multiplex PCR; TCRdb stores just in-frame clones and leaves some out. The sample records around 92,000 clones, roughly 79% being singletons. V lost 4 bases and J 4 bases, leaving 9 bases between the germline ends. Germline V lookup: CDR1 SGHDT, CDR2 YYEEEE. The CDR3 contains 12 residues. The sequenced sample was PBMCs. This TCR derives from a woman between 65 and 79 years old in good health and CMV-seropositive. The rearrangement joins TRBV5-6 to TRBJ2-7; D unresolved. CDR3 DNA: TGTGCCAGCAGCGCGCAGGATTACGAGCAGTACTTC. It encodes CASSAQDYEQYF. The complete variable domain, with remaining parts taken from reference TRBV5-6 and TRBJ2-7, reads DAGVTQSPTHLIKTRGQQVTLRCSPKSGHDTVSWYQQALGQGPQFIFQYYEEEERQRGNFPDRFSGHQFPNYSSELNVNALLLGDSALYLCASSAQDYEQYFGPGTRLTVT.